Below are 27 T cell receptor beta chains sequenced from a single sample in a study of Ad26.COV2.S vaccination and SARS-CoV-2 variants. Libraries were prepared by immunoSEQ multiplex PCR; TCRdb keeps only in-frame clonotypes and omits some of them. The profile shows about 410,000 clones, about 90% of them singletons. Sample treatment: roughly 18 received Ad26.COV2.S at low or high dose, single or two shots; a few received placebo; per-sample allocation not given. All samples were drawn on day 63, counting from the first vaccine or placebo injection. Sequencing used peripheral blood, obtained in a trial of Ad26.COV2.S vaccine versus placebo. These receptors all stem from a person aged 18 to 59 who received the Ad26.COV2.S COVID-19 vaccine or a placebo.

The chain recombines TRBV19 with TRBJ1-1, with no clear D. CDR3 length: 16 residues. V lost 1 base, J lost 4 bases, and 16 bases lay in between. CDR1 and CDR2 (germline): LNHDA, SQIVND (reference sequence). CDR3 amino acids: CASSIVNKGYGTEAFF. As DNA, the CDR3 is TGTGCCAGTAGTATAGTGAACAAGGGTTATGGCACTGAAGCTTTCTTT.

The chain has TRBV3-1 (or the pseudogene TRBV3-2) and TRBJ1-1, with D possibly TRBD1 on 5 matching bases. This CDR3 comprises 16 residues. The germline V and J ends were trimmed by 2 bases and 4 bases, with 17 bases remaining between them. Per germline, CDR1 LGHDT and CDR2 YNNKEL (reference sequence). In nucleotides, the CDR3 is TGTGCCAGCAGCCAACTGCTAGGGGCCCTAGTCACTGAAGCTTTCTTT. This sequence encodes CASSQLLGALVTEAFF.

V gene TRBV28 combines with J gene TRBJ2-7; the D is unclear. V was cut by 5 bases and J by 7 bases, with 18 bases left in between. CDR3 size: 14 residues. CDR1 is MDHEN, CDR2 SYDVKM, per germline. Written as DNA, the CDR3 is TGTGCCAGCAGTCTACCGGGTCCCTGGGAAGAGCAGTACTTC. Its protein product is CASSLPGPWEEQYF.

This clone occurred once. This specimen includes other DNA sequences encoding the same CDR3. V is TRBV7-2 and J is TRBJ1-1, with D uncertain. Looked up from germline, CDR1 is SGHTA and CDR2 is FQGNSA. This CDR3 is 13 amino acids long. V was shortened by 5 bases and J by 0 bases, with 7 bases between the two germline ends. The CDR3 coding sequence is TGTGCCAGCAGCCTGACAATGAACACTGAAGCTTTCTTT. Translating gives CASSLTMNTEAFF.

The CDR3 region has the DNA TGTGCCAGCAGCTTGTCTGAGCGGCAAGAGACCCAGTACTTC. Its translation: CASSLSERQETQYF. This chain joins TRBV5-6 and TRBJ2-5, with D perhaps matching TRBD2 (5 bases). V was pared by 1 base and J by 2 bases, with 9 bases between. Germline V gene data show CDR1 as SGHDT and CDR2 as YYEEEE. The length of the CDR3 is 14 residues. The full variable domain, rest sourced from reference TRBV5-6 and TRBJ2-5, is DAGVTQSPTHLIKTRGQQVTLRCSPKSGHDTVSWYQQALGQGPQFIFQYYEEEERQRGNFPDRFSGHQFPNYSSELNVNALLLGDSALYLCASSLSERQETQYFGPGTRLLVL.

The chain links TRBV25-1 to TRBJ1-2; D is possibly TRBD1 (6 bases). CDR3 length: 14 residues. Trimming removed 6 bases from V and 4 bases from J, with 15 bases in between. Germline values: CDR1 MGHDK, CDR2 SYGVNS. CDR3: CASSPAGAVYGYTF. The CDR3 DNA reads TGTGCCAGCAGCCCCGCGGGGGCAGTCTATGGCTACACCTTC.

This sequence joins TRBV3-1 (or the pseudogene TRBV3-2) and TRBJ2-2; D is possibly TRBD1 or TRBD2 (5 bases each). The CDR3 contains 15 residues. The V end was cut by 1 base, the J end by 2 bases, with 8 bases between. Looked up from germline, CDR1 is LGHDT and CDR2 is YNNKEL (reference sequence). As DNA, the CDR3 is TGTGCCAGCAGCCAAGTAGGGACCAACACCGGGGAGCTGTTTTTT. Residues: CASSQVGTNTGELFF.

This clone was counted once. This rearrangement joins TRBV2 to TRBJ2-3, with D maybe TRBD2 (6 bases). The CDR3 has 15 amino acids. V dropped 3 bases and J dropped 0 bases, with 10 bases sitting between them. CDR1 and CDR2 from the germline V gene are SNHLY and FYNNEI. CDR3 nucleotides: TGTGCCAGCAGTGACCCGGGGGTTAGCACAGATACGCAGTATTTT. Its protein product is CASSDPGVSTDTQYF.

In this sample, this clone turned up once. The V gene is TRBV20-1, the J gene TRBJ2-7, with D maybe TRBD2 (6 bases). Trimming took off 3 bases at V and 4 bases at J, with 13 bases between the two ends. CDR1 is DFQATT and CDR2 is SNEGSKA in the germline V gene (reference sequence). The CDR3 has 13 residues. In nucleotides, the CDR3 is TGCAGTGCTAGTTTTGACGGGACTTACGAGCAGTACTTC. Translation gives CSASFDGTYEQYF.

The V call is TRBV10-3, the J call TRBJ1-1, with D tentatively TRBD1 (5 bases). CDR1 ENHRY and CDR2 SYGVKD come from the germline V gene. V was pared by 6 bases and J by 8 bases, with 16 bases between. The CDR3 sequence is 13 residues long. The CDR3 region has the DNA TGTGCCATCAGCGGGACCGGTAGAGAGGAAGCTTTCTTT. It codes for CAISGTGREEAFF.

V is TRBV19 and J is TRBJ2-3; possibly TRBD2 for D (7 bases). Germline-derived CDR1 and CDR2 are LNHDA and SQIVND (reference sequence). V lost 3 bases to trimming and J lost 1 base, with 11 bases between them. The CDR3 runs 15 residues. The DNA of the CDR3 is TGTGCCAGTAGTATGGGGGGGGCGGGCACAGATACGCAGTATTTT. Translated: CASSMGGAGTDTQYF.

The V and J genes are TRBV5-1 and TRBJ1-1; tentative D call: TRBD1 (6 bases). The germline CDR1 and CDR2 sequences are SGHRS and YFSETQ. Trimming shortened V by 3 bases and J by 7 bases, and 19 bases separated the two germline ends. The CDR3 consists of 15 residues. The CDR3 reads CASSSDRWGLVEAFF. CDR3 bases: TGCGCCAGCAGCTCCGACAGGTGGGGTCTAGTTGAAGCTTTCTTT.

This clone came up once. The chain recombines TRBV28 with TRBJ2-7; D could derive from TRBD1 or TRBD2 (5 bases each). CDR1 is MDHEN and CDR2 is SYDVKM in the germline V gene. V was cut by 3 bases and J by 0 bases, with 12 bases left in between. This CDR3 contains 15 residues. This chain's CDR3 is CASSFMGESSYEQYF. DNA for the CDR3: TGTGCCAGCAGTTTTATGGGGGAAAGCTCCTACGAGCAGTACTTC.

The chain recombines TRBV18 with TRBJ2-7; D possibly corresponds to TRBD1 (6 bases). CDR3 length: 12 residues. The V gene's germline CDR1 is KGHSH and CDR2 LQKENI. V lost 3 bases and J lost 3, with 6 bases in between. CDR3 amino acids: CASSPTGYEQYF. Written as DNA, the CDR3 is TGTGCCAGCTCACCGACAGGCTACGAGCAGTACTTC.

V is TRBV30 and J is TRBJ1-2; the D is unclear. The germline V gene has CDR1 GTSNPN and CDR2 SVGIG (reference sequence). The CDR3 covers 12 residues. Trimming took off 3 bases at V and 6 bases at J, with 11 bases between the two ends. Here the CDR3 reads CAWSPRPNGYTF. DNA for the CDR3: TGTGCCTGGAGCCCCAGACCGAATGGCTACACCTTC. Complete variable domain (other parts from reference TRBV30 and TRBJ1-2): SQTIHQWPATLVQPVGSPLSLECTVEGTSNPNLYWYRQAAGRGLQLLFYSVGIGQISSEVPQNLSASRPQDRQFILSSKKLLLSDSGFYLCAWSPRPNGYTFGSGTRLTVV.

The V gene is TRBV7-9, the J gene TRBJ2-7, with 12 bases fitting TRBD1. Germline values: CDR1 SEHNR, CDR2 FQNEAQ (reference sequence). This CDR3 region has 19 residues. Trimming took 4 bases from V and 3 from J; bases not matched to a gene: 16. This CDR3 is CASSSSRPPGQGAGYEQYF. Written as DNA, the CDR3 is TGTGCCAGCAGCTCGTCCAGGCCGCCGGGACAGGGGGCTGGCTACGAGCAGTACTTC.

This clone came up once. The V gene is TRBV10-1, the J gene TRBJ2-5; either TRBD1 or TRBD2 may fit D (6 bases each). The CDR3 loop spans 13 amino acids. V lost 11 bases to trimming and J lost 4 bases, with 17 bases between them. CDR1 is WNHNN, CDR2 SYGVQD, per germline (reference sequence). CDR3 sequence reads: CAQVGGRLETQYF. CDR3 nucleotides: TGCGCCCAAGTGGGGGGCCGATTAGAGACCCAGTACTTC.

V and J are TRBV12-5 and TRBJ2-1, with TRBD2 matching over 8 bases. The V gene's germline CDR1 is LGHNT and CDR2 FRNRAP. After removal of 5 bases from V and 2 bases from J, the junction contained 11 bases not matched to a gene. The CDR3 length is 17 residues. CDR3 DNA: TGTGCTAGTGGTAGGGTAAGGCGGGGGGCCCCCTACAATGAGCAGTTCTTC. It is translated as CASGRVRRGAPYNEQFF.

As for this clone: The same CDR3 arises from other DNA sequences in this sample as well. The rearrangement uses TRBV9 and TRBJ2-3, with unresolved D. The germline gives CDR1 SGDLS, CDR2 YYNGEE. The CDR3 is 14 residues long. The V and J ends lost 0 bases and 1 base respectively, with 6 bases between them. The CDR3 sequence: CASSVVSGTDTQYF. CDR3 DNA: TGTGCCAGCAGCGTAGTATCTGGCACAGATACGCAGTATTTT.

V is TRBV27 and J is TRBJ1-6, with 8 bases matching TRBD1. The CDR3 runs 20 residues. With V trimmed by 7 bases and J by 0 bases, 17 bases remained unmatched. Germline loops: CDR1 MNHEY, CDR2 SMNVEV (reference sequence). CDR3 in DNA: TGTGCCAGCACCCGGTTAGCGGACAGGGCGACGAGCTCCTATAATTCACCCCTCCACTTT. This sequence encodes CASTRLADRATSSYNSPLHF.

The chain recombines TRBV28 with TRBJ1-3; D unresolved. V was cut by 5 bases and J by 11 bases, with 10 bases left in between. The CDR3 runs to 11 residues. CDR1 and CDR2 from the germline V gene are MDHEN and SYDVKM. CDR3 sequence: CASSLTGPIYF. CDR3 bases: TGTGCCAGCAGTCTCACCGGGCCCATATATTTT.

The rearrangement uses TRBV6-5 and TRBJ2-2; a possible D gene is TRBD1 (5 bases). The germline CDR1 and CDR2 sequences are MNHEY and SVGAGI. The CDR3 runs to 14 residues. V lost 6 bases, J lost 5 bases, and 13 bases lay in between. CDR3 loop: CASSQLQDTGELFF. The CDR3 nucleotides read TGTGCCAGCAGCCAACTACAGGATACCGGGGAGCTGTTTTTT.

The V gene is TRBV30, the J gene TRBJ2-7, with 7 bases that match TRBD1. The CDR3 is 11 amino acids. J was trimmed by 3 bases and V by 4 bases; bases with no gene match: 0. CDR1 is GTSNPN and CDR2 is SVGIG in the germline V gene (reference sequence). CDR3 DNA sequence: TGTGCCTGGACAGGGGGCTACGAGCAGTACTTC. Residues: CAWTGGYEQYF.

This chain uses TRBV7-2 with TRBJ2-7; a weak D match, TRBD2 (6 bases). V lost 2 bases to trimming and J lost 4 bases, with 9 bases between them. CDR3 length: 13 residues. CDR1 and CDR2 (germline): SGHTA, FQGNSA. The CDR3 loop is CASSLQRGYEQYF. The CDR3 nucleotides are TGTGCCAGCAGCTTACAACGGGGGTACGAGCAGTACTTC.

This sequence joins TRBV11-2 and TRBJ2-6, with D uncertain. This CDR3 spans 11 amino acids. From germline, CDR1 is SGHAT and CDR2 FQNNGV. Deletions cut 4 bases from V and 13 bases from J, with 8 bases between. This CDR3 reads CASSSPLVLTF. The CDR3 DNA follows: TGTGCCAGCAGCTCTCCCTTGGTCCTGACTTTC.

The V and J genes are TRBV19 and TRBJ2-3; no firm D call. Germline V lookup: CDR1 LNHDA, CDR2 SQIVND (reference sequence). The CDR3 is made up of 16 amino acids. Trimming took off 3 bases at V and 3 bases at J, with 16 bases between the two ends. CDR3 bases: TGTGCCAGTAGTATGAACGTCCTCATAAGGACAGATACGCAGTATTTT. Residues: CASSMNVLIRTDTQYF.

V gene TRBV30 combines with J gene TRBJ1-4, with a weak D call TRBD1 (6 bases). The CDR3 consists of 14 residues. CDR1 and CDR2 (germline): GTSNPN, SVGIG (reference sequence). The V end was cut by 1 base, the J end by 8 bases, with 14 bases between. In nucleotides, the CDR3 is TGTGCCTGGAGTGGAGGGGGTCTTAGGGAAAAACTGTTTTTT. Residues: CAWSGGGLREKLFF.